This T cell receptor (beta chain) was obtained from a study of tumor and adjacent non-tumor tissue in lung cancer. TCRbeta libraries were built with three rounds of nested PCR, modified from ARM-PCR. A single record per CDR3 protein comes from TCRdb applying MiXCR to the multiplex PCR reads. The sample has 90,000 to 120,000 distinct CDR3 sequences, less than 75% seen once. In the case of this clonotype: Antigen: not known.

The CDR3 loop spans 13 amino acids. V gave up 2 bases and J gave up 8 bases, with 12 bases separating them. CDR1 and CDR2 (germline): SGHAT, FQNNGV. This sample's RNA came from whole unsorted tissue. This non-tumor lung sample came from over 3 cm beyond the tumor edge. Donors were chemotherapy-naive, newly diagnosed lung cancer surgical patients in China, August–late 2014. Broader study findings: Shorter survival was associated with higher TCR diversity in tumors.

The rearrangement uses TRBV11-2 and TRBJ1-1, with unresolved D. This receptor was taken from a man aged 30-40 years with non-small cell lung cancer. The sequenced sample was distant non-tumor lung tissue. DNA for the CDR3: TGTGCCAGCAGCTTAATAGGAAGCACCGAAGCTTTCTTT. This translates into CASSLIGSTEAFF.